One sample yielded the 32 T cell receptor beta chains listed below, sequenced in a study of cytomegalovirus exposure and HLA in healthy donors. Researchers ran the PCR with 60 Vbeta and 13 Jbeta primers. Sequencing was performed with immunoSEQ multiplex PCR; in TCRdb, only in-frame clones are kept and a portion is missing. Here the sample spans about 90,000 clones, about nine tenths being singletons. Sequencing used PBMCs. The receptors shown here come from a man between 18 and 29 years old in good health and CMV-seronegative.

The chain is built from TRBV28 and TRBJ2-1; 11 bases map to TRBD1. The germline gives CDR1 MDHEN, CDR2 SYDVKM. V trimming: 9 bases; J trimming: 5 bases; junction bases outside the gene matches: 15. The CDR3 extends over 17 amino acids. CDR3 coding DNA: TGTGCCAGTGGACAGGGGGCTTCTTCCAGTCCGCACAATGAGCAGTTCTTC. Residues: CASGQGASSSPHNEQFF.

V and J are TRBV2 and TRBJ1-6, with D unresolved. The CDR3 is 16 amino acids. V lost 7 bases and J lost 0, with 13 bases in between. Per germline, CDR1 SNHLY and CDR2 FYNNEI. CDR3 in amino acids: CASIKDGSSYNSPLHF. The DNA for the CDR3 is TGTGCCAGCATAAAGGACGGGAGCTCCTATAATTCACCCCTCCACTTT.

The CDR3 nucleotides read TGTGCCAGCAGCCAAGACTACAGCTCTGGAAACACCATATATTTT. It codes for CASSQDYSSGNTIYF. The chain employs TRBV14 and TRBJ1-3, with unresolved D. V lost 0 bases, J lost 0 bases, and 6 bases lay in between. Germline CDR1 is SGHDN and CDR2 is FVKESK. This CDR3 is built from 15 residues.

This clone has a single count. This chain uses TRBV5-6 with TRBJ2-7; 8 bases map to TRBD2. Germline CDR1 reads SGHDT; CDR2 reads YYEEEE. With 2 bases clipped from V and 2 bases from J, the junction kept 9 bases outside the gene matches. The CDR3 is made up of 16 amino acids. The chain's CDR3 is CASSFLETSEPYEQYF. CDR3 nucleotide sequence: TGTGCCAGCAGCTTCTTAGAGACTAGCGAACCCTACGAGCAGTACTTC.

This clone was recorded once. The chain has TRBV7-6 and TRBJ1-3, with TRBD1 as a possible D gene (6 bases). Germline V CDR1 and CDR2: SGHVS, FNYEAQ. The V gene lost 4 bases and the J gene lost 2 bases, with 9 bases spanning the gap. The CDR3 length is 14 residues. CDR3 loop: CASSSYRAGNTIYF. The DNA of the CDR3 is TGTGCCAGCAGCTCCTACAGGGCTGGAAACACCATATATTTT. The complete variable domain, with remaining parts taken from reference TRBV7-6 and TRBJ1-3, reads GAGVSQSPRYKVTKRGQDVALRCDPISGHVSLYWYRQALGQGPEFLTYFNYEAQQDKSGLPNDRFSAERPEGSISTLTIQRTEQRDSAMYRCASSSYRAGNTIYFGEGSWLTVV.

The CDR3 bases are TGTGCCAGCAGAACCGGGACTAGCAGATTCGGGGAGCTGTTTTTT. Amino acids: CASRTGTSRFGELFF. This chain joins TRBV6-5 and TRBJ2-2; the match to TRBD2 covers 9 bases. The CDR3 has 15 amino acids. The germline V gene encodes CDR1 MNHEY and CDR2 SVGAGI. Germline trimming cut 6 bases from V and 7 bases from J; bases unmatched to any gene: 9.

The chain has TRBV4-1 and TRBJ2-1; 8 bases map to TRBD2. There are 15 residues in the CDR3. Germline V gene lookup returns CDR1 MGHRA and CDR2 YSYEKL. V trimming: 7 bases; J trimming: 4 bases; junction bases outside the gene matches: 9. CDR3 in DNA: TGCGCCAGCAAAGAGATAGCGGGGAGATACAATGAGCAGTTCTTC. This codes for CASKEIAGRYNEQFF.

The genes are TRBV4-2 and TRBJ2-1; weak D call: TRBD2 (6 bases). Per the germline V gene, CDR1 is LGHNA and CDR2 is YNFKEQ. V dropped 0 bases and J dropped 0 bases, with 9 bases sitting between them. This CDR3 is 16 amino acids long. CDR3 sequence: CASSQDSGSSYNEQFF. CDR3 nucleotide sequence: TGTGCCAGCAGCCAAGATTCCGGGAGCTCCTACAATGAGCAGTTCTTC.

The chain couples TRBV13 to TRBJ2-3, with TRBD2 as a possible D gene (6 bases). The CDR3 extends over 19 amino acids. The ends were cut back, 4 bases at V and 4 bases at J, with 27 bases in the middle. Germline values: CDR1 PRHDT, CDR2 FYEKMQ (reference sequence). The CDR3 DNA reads TGTGCCAGCAGCTCGCGGCACGAGGGACTCTCCCTGGGGGCAGATACGCAGTATTTT. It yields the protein CASSSRHEGLSLGADTQYF.

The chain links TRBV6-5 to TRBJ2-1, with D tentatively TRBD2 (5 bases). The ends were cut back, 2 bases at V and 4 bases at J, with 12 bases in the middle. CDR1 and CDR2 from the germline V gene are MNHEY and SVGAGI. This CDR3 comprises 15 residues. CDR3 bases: TGTGCCAGCAGTTACCGGAGTTTAGCGTACAATGAGCAGTTCTTC. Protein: CASSYRSLAYNEQFF.

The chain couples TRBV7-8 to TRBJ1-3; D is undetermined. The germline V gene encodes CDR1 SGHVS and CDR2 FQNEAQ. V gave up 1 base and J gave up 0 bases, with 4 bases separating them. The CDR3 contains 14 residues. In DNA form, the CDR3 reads TGTGCCAGCAGCTTAGTGCGCTCTGGAAACACCATATATTTT. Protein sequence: CASSLVRSGNTIYF.

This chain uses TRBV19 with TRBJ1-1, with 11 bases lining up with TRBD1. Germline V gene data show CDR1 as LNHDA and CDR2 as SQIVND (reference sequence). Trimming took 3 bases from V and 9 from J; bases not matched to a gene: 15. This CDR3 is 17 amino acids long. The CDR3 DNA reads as TGTGCCAGTAGTATTAAGGTGCCGGGACAGGGGGAAATCAAAGCTTTCTTT. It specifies CASSIKVPGQGEIKAFF.

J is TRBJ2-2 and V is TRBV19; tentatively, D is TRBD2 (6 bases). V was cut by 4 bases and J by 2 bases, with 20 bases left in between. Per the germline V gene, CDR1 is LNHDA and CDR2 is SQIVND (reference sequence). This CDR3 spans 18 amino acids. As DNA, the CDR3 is TGTGCCAGTAGTACTGGGACTTCCCGATGGGAAAACACCGGGGAGCTGTTTTTT. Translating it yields CASSTGTSRWENTGELFF.

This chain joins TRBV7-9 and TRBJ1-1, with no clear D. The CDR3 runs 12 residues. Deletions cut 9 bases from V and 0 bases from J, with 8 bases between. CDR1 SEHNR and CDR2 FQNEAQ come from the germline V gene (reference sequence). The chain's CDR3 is CASIRVNTEAFF. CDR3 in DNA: TGTGCCAGTATAAGAGTGAACACTGAAGCTTTCTTT.

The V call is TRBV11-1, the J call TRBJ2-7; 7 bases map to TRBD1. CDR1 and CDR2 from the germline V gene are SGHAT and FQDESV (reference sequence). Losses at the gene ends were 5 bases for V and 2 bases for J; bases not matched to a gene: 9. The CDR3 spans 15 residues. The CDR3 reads CASSIQTGTAYEQYF. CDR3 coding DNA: TGTGCCAGCAGCATCCAGACCGGGACAGCCTACGAGCAGTACTTC.

The CDR3 nucleotides are TGTGCCAGCAGACGCTTAGACACTAGCTATGGCTACACCTTC. Translating gives CASRRLDTSYGYTF. This chain joins TRBV6-5 and TRBJ1-2; D gene uncertain. Trimming took off 6 bases at V and 4 bases at J, with 15 bases between the two ends. Germline V gives CDR1 MNHEY, CDR2 SVGAGI. CDR3 length equals 14 residues.

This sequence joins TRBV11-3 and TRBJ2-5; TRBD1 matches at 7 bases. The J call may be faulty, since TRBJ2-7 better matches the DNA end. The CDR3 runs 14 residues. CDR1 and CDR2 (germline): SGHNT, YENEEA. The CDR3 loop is CASSPRDRDYEQYF. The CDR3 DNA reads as TGTGCCAGCAGCCCCCGGGACAGAGACTACGAGCAGTACTTC.

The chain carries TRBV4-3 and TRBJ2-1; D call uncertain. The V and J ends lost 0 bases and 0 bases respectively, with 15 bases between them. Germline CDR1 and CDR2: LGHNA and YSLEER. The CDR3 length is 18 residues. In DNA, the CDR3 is TGCGCCAGCAGCCAAGATCTCGTCCGGTACAGCTCCTACAATGAGCAGTTCTTC. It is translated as CASSQDLVRYSSYNEQFF.

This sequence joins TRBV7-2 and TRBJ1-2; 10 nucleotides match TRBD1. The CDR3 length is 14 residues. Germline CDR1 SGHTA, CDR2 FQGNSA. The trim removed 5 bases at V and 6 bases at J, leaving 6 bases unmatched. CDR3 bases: TGTGCCAGCAGCATACCGGGACAGGGGCATGGCTACACCTTC. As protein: CASSIPGQGHGYTF.

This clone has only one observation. The CDR3 spells CASSPKEAAAGELFF. DNA of the CDR3: TGTGCCAGCTCACCAAAAGAGGCGGCGGCCGGGGAGCTGTTTTTT. The gene calls are TRBV18 and TRBJ2-2, with D hard to call. This CDR3 spans 15 amino acids. V shed 2 bases and J shed 6 bases, with 13 bases lying between them. Germline assignment: CDR1 KGHSH and CDR2 LQKENI. Full variable domain (outside the CDR3, taken from reference TRBV18 and TRBJ2-2): NAGVMQNPRHLVRRRGQEARLRCSPMKGHSHVYWYRQLPEEGLKFMVYLQKENIIDESGMPKERFSAEFPKEGPSILRIQQVVRGDSAAYFCASSPKEAAAGELFFGEGSRLTVL.

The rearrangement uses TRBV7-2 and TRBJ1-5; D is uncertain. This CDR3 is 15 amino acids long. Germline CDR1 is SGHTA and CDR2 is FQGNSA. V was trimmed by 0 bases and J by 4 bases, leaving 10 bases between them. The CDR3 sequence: CASSLAGRGNQPQHF. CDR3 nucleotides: TGTGCCAGCAGCTTAGCGGGAAGAGGGAATCAGCCCCAGCATTTT.

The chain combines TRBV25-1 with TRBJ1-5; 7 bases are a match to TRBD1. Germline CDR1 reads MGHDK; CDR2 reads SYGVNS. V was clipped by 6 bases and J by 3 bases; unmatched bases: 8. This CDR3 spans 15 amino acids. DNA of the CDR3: TGTGCCAGCAGCGCCGGGACAGCGATCAATCAGCCCCAGCATTTT. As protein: CASSAGTAINQPQHF.

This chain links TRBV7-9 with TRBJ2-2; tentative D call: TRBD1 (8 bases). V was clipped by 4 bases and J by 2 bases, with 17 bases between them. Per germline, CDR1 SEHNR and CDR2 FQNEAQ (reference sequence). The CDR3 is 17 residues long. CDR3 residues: CASSSLQGGPNTGELFF. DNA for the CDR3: TGTGCCAGCAGCTCCCTACAGGGGGGGCCTAACACCGGGGAGCTGTTTTTT.

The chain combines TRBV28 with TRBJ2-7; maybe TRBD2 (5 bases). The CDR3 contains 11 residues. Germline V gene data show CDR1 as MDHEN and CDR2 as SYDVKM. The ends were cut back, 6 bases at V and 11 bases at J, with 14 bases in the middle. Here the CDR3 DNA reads TGTGCCAGCAGCCGGGGATTCGTGGAGTACTTC. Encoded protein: CASSRGFVEYF.

The CDR3 nucleotides read TGTGCCAGCAGCCAAGGGAATATAGGAGTCAATGAGCAGTTCTTC. Encoded protein: CASSQGNIGVNEQFF. The chain joins TRBV4-2 to TRBJ2-1; no definite D call. CDR1 is LGHNA, CDR2 YNFKEQ, per germline. This CDR3 spans 15 amino acids. Between the trimmed V and J ends, which lost 1 base and 6 bases, there was a span of 13 bases.

The CDR3 DNA reads TGTGCCAGCAGTTCCGGGTCGGCTGGGGCCAACGTCCTGACTTTC. Translating gives CASSSGSAGANVLTF. The V and J genes are TRBV6-5 and TRBJ2-6; no definite D call. CDR1 and CDR2 (germline): MNHEY, SVGAGI. The germline V and J ends were trimmed by 4 bases and 2 bases, with 9 bases remaining between them. The CDR3 covers 15 residues.

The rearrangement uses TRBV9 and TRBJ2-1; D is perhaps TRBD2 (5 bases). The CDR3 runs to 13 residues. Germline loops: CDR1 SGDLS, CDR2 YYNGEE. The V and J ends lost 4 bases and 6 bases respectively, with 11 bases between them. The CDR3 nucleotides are TGTGCCAGCAGCCAGACGGCGGGCAATGAGCAGTTCTTC. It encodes CASSQTAGNEQFF. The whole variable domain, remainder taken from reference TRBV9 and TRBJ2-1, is DSGVTQTPKHLITATGQRVTLRCSPRSGDLSVYWYQQSLDQGLQFLIQYYNGEERAKGNILERFSAQQFPDLHSELNLSSLELGDSALYFCASSQTAGNEQFFGPGTRLTVL.

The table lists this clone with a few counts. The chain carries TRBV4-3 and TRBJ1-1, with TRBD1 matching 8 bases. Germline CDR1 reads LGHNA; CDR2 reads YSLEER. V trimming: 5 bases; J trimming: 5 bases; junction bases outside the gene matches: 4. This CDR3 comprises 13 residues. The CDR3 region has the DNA TGCGCCAGCAGCTATGGACAGGGAACTGAAGCTTTCTTT. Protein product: CASSYGQGTEAFF.

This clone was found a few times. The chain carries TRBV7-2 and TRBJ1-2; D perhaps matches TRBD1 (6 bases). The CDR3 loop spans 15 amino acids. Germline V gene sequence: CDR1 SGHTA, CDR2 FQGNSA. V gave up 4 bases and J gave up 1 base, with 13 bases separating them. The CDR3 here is CASSSKQGYNYGYTF. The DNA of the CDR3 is TGTGCCAGCAGCTCAAAGCAGGGGTATAACTATGGCTACACCTTC. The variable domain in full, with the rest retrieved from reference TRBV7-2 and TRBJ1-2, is GAGVSQSPSNKVTEKGKDVELRCDPISGHTALYWYRQSLGQGLEFLIYFQGNSAPDKSGLPSDRFSAERTGGSVSTLTIQRTQQEDSAVYLCASSSKQGYNYGYTFGSGTRLTVV.

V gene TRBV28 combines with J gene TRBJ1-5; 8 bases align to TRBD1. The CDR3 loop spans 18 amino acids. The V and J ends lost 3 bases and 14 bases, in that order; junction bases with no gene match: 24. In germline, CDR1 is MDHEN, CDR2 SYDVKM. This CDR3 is CASSFLAYSRDRGLLEHF. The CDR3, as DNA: TGTGCCAGCAGTTTCTTAGCATATAGTCGAGACAGGGGTCTCCTGGAGCATTTT. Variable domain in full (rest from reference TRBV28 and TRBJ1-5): DVKVTQSSRYLVKRTGEKVFLECVQDMDHENMFWYRQDPGLGLRLIYFSYDVKMKEKGDIPEGYSVSREKKERFSLILESASTNQTSMYLCASSFLAYSRDRGLLEHFGDGTRLSIL.

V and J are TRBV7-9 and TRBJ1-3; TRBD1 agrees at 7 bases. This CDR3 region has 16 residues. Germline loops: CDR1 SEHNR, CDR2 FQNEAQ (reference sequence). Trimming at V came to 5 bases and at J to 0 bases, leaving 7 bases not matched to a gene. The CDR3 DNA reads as TGTGCCAGCAGCCCGGGACAGTTGCCCTCTGGAAACACCATATATTTT. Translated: CASSPGQLPSGNTIYF.

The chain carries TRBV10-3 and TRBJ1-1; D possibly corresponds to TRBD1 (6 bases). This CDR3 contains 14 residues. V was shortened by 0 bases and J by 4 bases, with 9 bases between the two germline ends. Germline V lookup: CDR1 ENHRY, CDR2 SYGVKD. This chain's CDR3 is CAISESGGGTEAFF. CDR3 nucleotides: TGTGCCATCAGTGAGTCGGGAGGGGGCACTGAAGCTTTCTTT.